This T cell receptor (beta chain) was retrieved from a study of cytomegalovirus exposure and HLA in healthy donors. A multiplex PCR was run with 60 Vbeta primers and 13 Jbeta primers. TCRdb's table, derived via immunoSEQ multiplex PCR, lists solely in-frame clones and lacks some. This sample has around 70,000 clones, with just over 70% found just once. V lost 2 bases to trimming and J lost 4 bases; unmatched junction nucleotides: 2. The length of the CDR3 is 15 residues. Per the germline V gene, CDR1 is MDHEN and CDR2 is SYDVKM. Material: PBMCs. The receptor's source is a man in his sixties in good health and CMV-seropositive. This chain uses TRBV28 with TRBJ2-1; TRBD2 matches 10 bases. The chain's CDR3 is CASSLLAGAYNEQFF. CDR3 DNA: TGTGCCAGCAGTTTACTAGCGGGAGCGTACAATGAGCAGTTCTTC. Together with reference TRBV28 and TRBJ2-1, the CDR3 gives the full variable domain: DVKVTQSSRYLVKRTGEKVFLECVQDMDHENMFWYRQDPGLGLRLIYFSYDVKMKEKGDIPEGYSVSREKKERFSLILESASTNQTSMYLCASSLLAGAYNEQFFGPGTRLTVL.